Presented here are 19 T cell receptor beta chains from one specimen sequenced in a study of cytomegalovirus exposure and HLA in healthy donors. TCRdb's table, derived via immunoSEQ multiplex PCR, lists solely in-frame clones and lacks some. The sample contains about 150,000 clones, approximately 90% of which appear only once. The sample taken for sequencing was PBMCs. The receptors come from a man aged 18 to 35 in good health and CMV-seronegative.

The V call is TRBV28, the J call TRBJ2-5; 10 bases match TRBD2. Germline lookup yields CDR1 MDHEN and CDR2 SYDVKM. The CDR3 covers 16 residues. V gave up 1 base and J gave up 3 bases; unmatched junction bases: 5. CDR3 sequence reads: CASSLFPAGGEETQYF. CDR3 bases: TGTGCCAGCAGTTTATTTCCAGCGGGGGGGGAAGAGACCCAGTACTTC.

The V gene is TRBV10-2, the J gene TRBJ2-7; 8 nucleotides align to TRBD2. J was trimmed by 6 bases and V by 1 base; bases with no gene match: 5. CDR3 length: 14 amino acids. The germline CDR1 and CDR2 sequences are WSHSY and SAAADI. The CDR3 DNA reads TGCGCCAGCAGTGAGTTGAGCGGGAGAGGCGAGCAGTACGTC. It specifies CASSELSGRGEQYV.

This clone occurred many times. The chain uses TRBV5-1 and TRBJ1-6; possibly TRBD1 for D (6 bases). The CDR3 has 16 amino acids. The ends were cut back, 4 bases at V and 2 bases at J, with 13 bases in the middle. The germline gives CDR1 SGHRS, CDR2 YFSETQ. CDR3 region: CASSPRGGPYNSPLHF. In nucleotides, the CDR3 is TGCGCCAGCAGCCCGAGGGGGGGCCCCTATAATTCACCCCTCCACTTT.

V and J are TRBV7-2 and TRBJ1-5, with a weak D call TRBD1 (5 bases). CDR1 is SGHTA and CDR2 is FQGNSA in the germline V gene. This CDR3 is 16 amino acids long. The V end lost 1 base, the J end lost 4 bases, and 14 bases lay between the germline ends. In DNA, the CDR3 is TGTGCCAGCAGCTTAGATAGGGGAAGGTGGAATCAGCCCCAGCATTTT. This encodes CASSLDRGRWNQPQHF.

This clone was observed a single time. The genes are TRBV15 and TRBJ2-1; D uncertain. V was clipped by 5 bases and J by 8 bases, with 13 bases between them. This CDR3 comprises 13 residues. CDR1 and CDR2 (germline): LNHNV, YYDKDF (reference sequence). This CDR3 is CATSPNRADEQFF. CDR3 nucleotides: TGTGCCACCAGCCCGAATAGAGCCGATGAGCAGTTCTTC.

V gene TRBV6-5 combines with J gene TRBJ2-4; maybe TRBD1 (5 bases). The CDR3 has 14 amino acids. V lost 2 bases and J lost 5, with 10 bases in between. CDR1 and CDR2 from the germline V gene are MNHEY and SVGAGI. The CDR3 nucleotides read TGTGCCAGCAGTTACGCAGGGTTTCAAAACATTCAGTACTTC. This encodes CASSYAGFQNIQYF.

The chain links TRBV4-3 to TRBJ2-1; 9 bases are shared with TRBD2. Looked up from germline, CDR1 is LGHNA and CDR2 is YSLEER. Trimming removed 0 bases from V and 6 bases from J; junction bases left unmatched: 6. This CDR3 is built from 16 residues. The CDR3 loop reads CASSQDGIAGVNEQFF. The CDR3 DNA follows: TGCGCCAGCAGCCAAGATGGAATAGCGGGAGTCAATGAGCAGTTCTTC.

This chain uses TRBV11-1 with TRBJ1-2; 8 bases match TRBD1. Germline values: CDR1 SGHAT, CDR2 FQDESV (reference sequence). V gave up 6 bases and J gave up 2 bases; unmatched junction bases: 8. The CDR3 is 15 amino acids. The CDR3 nucleotides read TGTGCCAGCAGTTCGGGACAGGTGGGAAACTATGGCTACACCTTC. It specifies CASSSGQVGNYGYTF.

The chain joins TRBV19 to TRBJ1-2; D gene ambiguous. The CDR3 totals 15 residues. Germline-derived CDR1 and CDR2 are LNHDA and SQIVND (reference sequence). V was shortened by 3 bases and J by 0 bases, with 11 bases between the two germline ends. CDR3 nucleotide sequence: TGTGCCAGTAGTATCGCCCGGGGAGCTAACTATGGCTACACCTTC. It codes for CASSIARGANYGYTF.

The V and J genes are TRBV14 and TRBJ2-2, with a tentative D call TRBD2 (5 bases). Between the trimmed V and J ends, which lost 0 bases and 7 bases, there was a span of 12 bases. The CDR3 loop spans 15 amino acids. Germline assignment: CDR1 SGHDN and CDR2 FVKESK. The CDR3: CASSQEFGGHGELFF. CDR3 nucleotide sequence: TGTGCCAGCAGCCAAGAGTTTGGCGGGCACGGGGAGCTGTTTTTT.

The V gene is TRBV4-1, the J gene TRBJ1-2; 8 bases align to TRBD1. CDR1 is MGHRA and CDR2 is YSYEKL in the germline V gene. This CDR3 has 15 residues. Trimming cost V 1 base and J 4 bases; bases outside gene matches: 5. The CDR3 sequence is CASSQGQGFLYGYTF. CDR3 bases: TGCGCCAGCAGCCAAGGACAGGGGTTCCTCTATGGCTACACCTTC.

The chain links TRBV14 to TRBJ2-5; TRBD2 matches 7 bases. The CDR3 has 14 amino acids. Germline loops: CDR1 SGHDN, CDR2 FVKESK. The junction had 10 bases not matched to a gene; V was cut back by 5 bases and J by 7 bases. CDR3 sequence: CASSGSGLEGTQYF. CDR3 DNA: TGTGCCAGCAGCGGTAGCGGGCTTGAGGGGACCCAGTACTTC.

J is TRBJ1-2 and V is TRBV30, with TRBD1 matching over 8 bases. The CDR3 is 14 amino acids. CDR1 GTSNPN and CDR2 SVGIG come from the germline V gene (reference sequence). V lost 2 bases to trimming and J lost 4 bases; unmatched junction nucleotides: 6. The CDR3 sequence: CAWSPTGDSYGYTF. The CDR3 DNA reads TGTGCCTGGAGTCCGACAGGGGATTCCTATGGCTACACCTTC.

The rearrangement links TRBV18 to TRBJ1-2, with a possible D match to TRBD1 (6 bases). CDR1 and CDR2 from the germline V gene are KGHSH and LQKENI. The CDR3 extends over 14 amino acids. Trimming removed 1 base from V and 6 bases from J, with 12 bases in between. The CDR3 protein is CASSPLHRVDGYTF. The CDR3 DNA sequence: TGTGCCAGCTCACCACTACACAGGGTAGATGGCTACACCTTC. The full variable domain, in which reference TRBV18 and TRBJ1-2 provide the parts outside the CDR3, is NAGVMQNPRHLVRRRGQEARLRCSPMKGHSHVYWYRQLPEEGLKFMVYLQKENIIDESGMPKERFSAEFPKEGPSILRIQQVVRGDSAAYFCASSPLHRVDGYTFGSGTRLTVV.

This clone came up once. The CDR3: CAWSQNNYGYTF. CDR3 sequence (DNA): TGTGCCTGGAGTCAGAATAACTATGGCTACACCTTC. The V and J genes are TRBV30 and TRBJ1-2; D remains unclear. This CDR3 is 12 amino acids long. V dropped 2 bases and J dropped 1 base, with 5 bases sitting between them. Per germline, CDR1 GTSNPN and CDR2 SVGIG (reference sequence). Filled out from reference TRBV30 and TRBJ1-2, the complete variable domain reads SQTIHQWPATLVQPVGSPLSLECTVEGTSNPNLYWYRQAAGRGLQLLFYSVGIGQISSEVPQNLSASRPQDRQFILSSKKLLLSDSGFYLCAWSQNNYGYTFGSGTRLTVV.

This clone showed up just once. This sequence joins TRBV27 and TRBJ1-5; no definite D call. V shed 4 bases and J shed 0 bases, with 10 bases lying between them. Germline assignment: CDR1 MNHEY and CDR2 SMNVEV (reference sequence). The CDR3 consists of 15 residues. The CDR3: CASSSTPNSNQPQHF. CDR3 in DNA: TGTGCCAGCAGTTCAACACCCAATAGCAATCAGCCCCAGCATTTT.

The V gene is TRBV19, the J gene TRBJ2-1, with 7 bases that match TRBD1. V shed 7 bases and J 7 bases; nucleotides not matched to a gene: 4. CDR1 is LNHDA and CDR2 is SQIVND in the germline V gene (reference sequence). The CDR3 has 12 residues. The CDR3, as DNA: TGTGCCAGTAAACAGGGGAGTAATGAGCAGTTCTTC. Translation: CASKQGSNEQFF.

In its sample, this clone was seen a few times. The chain carries TRBV29-1 and TRBJ2-1; TRBD2 aligns across 7 bases. V gave up 5 bases and J gave up 10 bases; unmatched junction bases: 11. The germline V gene has CDR1 SQVTM and CDR2 ANQGSEA. This CDR3 contains 13 residues. CDR3: CSVQLPTAGEQFF. The CDR3 coding sequence is TGCAGCGTTCAACTACCTACAGCGGGGGAGCAGTTCTTC.

V and J are TRBV10-3 and TRBJ1-5; tentative D call: TRBD1 (6 bases). V was trimmed by 3 bases and J by 4 bases, leaving 10 bases between them. The CDR3 contains 14 residues. Germline V lookup: CDR1 ENHRY, CDR2 SYGVKD. CDR3 DNA sequence: TGTGCCATCAGTGAAAGTCAGGGGAATCAGCCCCAGCATTTT. This sequence encodes CAISESQGNQPQHF.